This entry is about one T cell receptor (beta chain). This clone was detected once. It lacks a known antigen. No per-base quality is available; no much larger clone lies one base away. The data derive from a study of shared clonotypes between healthy human individuals (dated by TCRdb to 2020 to 2022). Background for the entire study: A couple of women and three men aged 18 to 49 years were included in the cohort. Different laboratories and diverse techniques were used to prepare libraries and sequence TCR repertoires, to increase sequencing depth and limit assay-specific biases. To estimate repertoire size and how much clonotype sharing occurs between individuals, the study deeply sequenced the blood TCR repertoires of five healthy adults. Per donor, leukapheresis produced somewhere between about 0.94 and 10 billion PBMCs. Per donor, three plates each were used for CD4 naive and CD4 memory, two for CD8 naive, and one for CD8 memory.

Healthy HIV-negative adults with no recently reported acute infections or vaccinations were included as donors. All donors were Caucasian adults living in Nashville, Tennessee, USA. CD4+ T cells were enriched through magnetic negative selection, after which naive cells were positively selected on CD45RA and the remaining negative fraction served as the memory subset. Blood was collected by leukapheresis, and PBMCs were isolated by Ficoll-Histopaque density gradient centrifugation and then cryopreserved in liquid nitrogen vapor phase. Purity and quantity of every magnetically sorted T cell population were checked by analytical flow cytometry. Genomic DNA was isolated from every sorted fraction and measured by UV absorbance on a Nanodrop 2000c. TCR CDR3 regions were amplified from genomic DNA by multiplex PCR using the deep immunoSEQ assay. Extracted genomic DNA from each cell subset was spread evenly across all wells of several immunoSEQ 96-well plates, with each plate serving as a replicate. For sorted subsets, about 210 ng of genomic DNA, equivalent to 25,000 to 35,000 T cell genomes, went into each replicate PCR. Purified libraries were quantified with a Qubit 3.0 fluorometer, sized on a Bioanalyzer 2100, and re-quantified with the KAPA Library Quantification kit. Every immunoSEQ 96-well plate was sequenced on a separate single-read 150-cycle Illumina NextSeq 550 flow cell. The authors' pipeline ran thus. Because the immunoSEQ output held only junctional sequences and lacked quality scores, the filtering could not match the filtering applied to full-length reads. Sequences were annotated with PyIR, a Python wrapper for IgBLAST v1.9, and V/J genes and CDR3 were assigned using IMGT germline references. Reads with weak V/J assignments (E-value above 1e-6), missing CDR3, stop codons, out-of-frame junctions, or ambiguous translated residues were removed. V3J clonotypes were defined as sequences sharing an identical inferred V gene, J gene, and CDR3 amino acid sequence. The percentage overlap between two repertoires was calculated by dividing the number of shared unique clonotypes by the size of the smaller repertoire. Richness of each repertoire was evaluated using RTK rarefaction, the Chao1 estimator, and Recon v2.1 estimates of unobserved clonotypes. OLGA was used to compute generation probabilities for all TCRbeta clonotypes that the gDNA method yielded from several donors. In TCRdb, the immuneACCESS table is reduced to in-frame sequences with V and J assigned. These tables do not hold every clone; where another copy was compared, an unresolved V gene accounts for under half, and the others remain unexplained. Clonal size and the V and J genes are those of that table, whereas D and trimming came from the DNA. This sample gives about 1.1 million clones in total; 70% to 85% of them show up just once. Roughly 0.82% of the sample rests with the top ten.

Beyond this particular receptor, the publication reports: Sampling was limited to blood, and TCR repertoires in tissue likely differ from TCR repertoires in blood. Larger estimated clonotype richness was generally found for naive subsets than for memory subsets. About 5% of naive CD4, more than 3% of naive CD8, about 2.1% of memory CD4, and approximately 0.4% of memory CD8 clonotypes were shared across a few donors. Because the study included only a small number of donors, the genetic and exposure-history diversity represented was limited. Higher generation probabilities were observed for clonotypes shared by all four sorted-subset donors than for non-shared clonotypes. Rarefaction of sorted-subset datasets indicated incomplete sequencing despite the large sequencing depth. Pairwise subsampling led to the expectation that sequencing depth would affect the degree of clonotype sharing among donors.

Sequencing was performed on memory CD4+ T cells from PBMCs. The cell subset or site label corresponds to: CD45RA-negative fraction. The origin of this receptor is a young man in good health. Some clones in this sample may be carry-over from other donors' samples.

The nucleotide sequence is given as TGTGCCAGCAGCTTCGCGGGACAGGGACCCGGGGAGCTGTTTTTT. It translates as CASSFAGQGPGELFF. This sequence uses TRBV7-9 and TRBJ2-2; a stretch of 9 junction bases matches TRBD1. Germline trimming amounts to 3 bases on V and 6 bases on J, with 5 as the count of junction bases outside the gene matches. As encoded in the germline V gene (reference sequence), CDR1 is SEHNR while CDR2 is FQNEAQ. The CDR3 starts with the cysteine, ends with the phenylalanine, and has 15 residues. Of all the DNA, just the CDR3 is kept, 45 bases in frame from base 1.